This TCR beta chain comes out of a study of cytomegalovirus exposure and HLA in healthy donors. This clone was seen a single time. Its antigen is not known. Study-wide results and caveats: In vitro confirmation showed three CMV-associated chains to be CMV antigen specific. Equally common other TCR beta chains were less clonally expanded than HLA-associated ones, a later analysis found.

The PCR had 60 Vbeta and 13 Jbeta primers. Repertoires were generated with immunoSEQ multiplex PCR, while TCRdb's copy carries only in-frame clones and drops some. The data show about 70,000 clones, around 86% seen once. Material for sequencing was PBMCs. The origin of this receptor is a woman in her 30s in good health and CMV-seronegative.

The CDR3 nucleotides read TGCGCCAGCAGTCAACGAAGACGGAGTGGCTACACCTTC. Protein product: CASSQRRRSGYTF. The genes are TRBV23-1 and TRBJ1-2; unclear D gene. TRBV23-1 is an ORF, with its function uncertain. The CDR3 loop spans 13 amino acids. V gave up 2 bases and J gave up 7 bases, with 11 bases separating them.